The 29 T cell receptor beta chains below all came from one sample that was sequenced in a study of STAT5B mutations in CD4+ large granular lymphocyte leukemia. Assay used: immunoSEQ multiplex PCR; TCRdb lists only in-frame clones, some missing. There are about 45,000 clones in the sample; around 86% occur only once, and less than 3% lies in the top ten. Sequences were obtained from CD4+ T cells from blood buffy coats. These receptors were taken from a human donor in good health.

V and J are TRBV6-1 and TRBJ2-7; D might be TRBD1 or TRBD2, each matching 6 bases. The CDR3 is 16 residues long. Germline CDR1 reads MNHNS; CDR2 reads SASEGT. Trimming took 2 bases from V and 6 from J, leaving 20 bases between them. As DNA, the CDR3 is TGTGCCAGCAGTGAAAGAACTGGGGGGCGCAGGGGCGAGCAGTACTTC. This sequence encodes CASSERTGGRRGEQYF.

V is TRBV28 and J is TRBJ1-1; TRBD1 is a possible D gene (6 bases). CDR3 length: 14 amino acids. Per the germline V gene, CDR1 is MDHEN and CDR2 is SYDVKM. The germline V and J ends were trimmed by 4 bases and 2 bases, with 11 bases remaining between them. CDR3 amino acids: CASSSGTSNTEAFF. DNA of the CDR3: TGTGCCAGCAGTTCCGGGACATCCAACACTGAAGCTTTCTTT.

The chain couples TRBV7-2 to TRBJ2-7; 13 bases align to TRBD2. This CDR3 comprises 18 residues. J gave up 0 bases and V 5 bases, and 10 bases lay outside the gene matches. Germline V gene data show CDR1 as SGHTA and CDR2 as FQGNSA. CDR3 sequence: CASSGNRGLAGRSYEQYF. CDR3 bases: TGTGCCAGCAGCGGAAATAGGGGACTAGCGGGGCGCTCCTACGAGCAGTACTTC.

J is TRBJ2-2 and V is TRBV2, with D possibly matching TRBD2 (5 bases). CDR1 is SNHLY and CDR2 is FYNNEI in the germline V gene. The V end lost 11 bases, the J end lost 1 base, and 14 bases lay between the germline ends. This CDR3 has 14 amino acids. The CDR3 DNA is TGTGCCGGCTCCGGGGTGCAGAACACCGGGGAGCTGTTTTTT. It translates to CAGSGVQNTGELFF. The complete variable domain, with remaining parts taken from reference TRBV2 and TRBJ2-2, reads EPEVTQTPSHQVTQMGQEVILRCVPISNHLYFYWYRQILGQKVEFLVSFYNNEISEKSEIFDDQFSVERPDGSNFTLKIRSTKLEDSAMYFCAGSGVQNTGELFFGEGSRLTVL.

The V gene is TRBV5-1, the J gene TRBJ2-5; no firm D call. The CDR3 is made up of 15 amino acids. The germline gives CDR1 SGHRS, CDR2 YFSETQ. With 1 base removed from V and 0 bases from J, the gap between germline ends came to 10 bases. The CDR3 nucleotides are TGCGCCAGCAGCTTGATTGGCGGCTACCAAGAGACCCAGTACTTC. Protein product: CASSLIGGYQETQYF.

The chain recombines TRBV5-8 with TRBJ1-4, with D possibly matching TRBD1 (5 bases). Trimming took off 4 bases at V and 3 bases at J, with 10 bases between the two ends. This CDR3 spans 14 amino acids. Per the germline V gene, CDR1 is SGHTS and CDR2 is YDEGEE. The CDR3 DNA reads as TGTGCCAGCAGCCCCTGGGGGTCTAATGAAAAACTGTTTTTT. Its protein product is CASSPWGSNEKLFF.

The J gene is TRBJ1-6, the V gene TRBV30; 9 nucleotides match TRBD1. The ends lost 0 bases at V and 7 bases at J; junction bases unmatched: 1. CDR3 size: 14 residues. Germline CDR1 and CDR2: GTSNPN and SVGIG (reference sequence). The CDR3, as DNA: TGTGCCTGGAGTGTAGGGACAGGGAATTCACCCCTCCACTTT. It specifies CAWSVGTGNSPLHF.

The chain is built from TRBV7-2 and TRBJ2-3, with 8 bases fitting TRBD2. The CDR3 spans 16 residues. The junction had 5 bases not matched to a gene; V was cut back by 0 bases and J by 3 bases. In germline, CDR1 is SGHTA, CDR2 FQGNSA. CDR3 sequence (DNA): TGTGCCAGCAGCTTAGCGCTGTCTAGCGGGACAGATACGCAGTATTTT. As protein: CASSLALSSGTDTQYF.

The chain is built from TRBV18 and TRBJ2-7, with D unclear. CDR3 length: 11 residues. Germline CDR1 is KGHSH and CDR2 is LQKENI. Trimming stripped 5 bases from V and 0 bases from J, with 2 bases between. In DNA, the CDR3 is TGTGCCAGCTCATCCTCCTACGAGCAGTACTTC. It specifies CASSSSYEQYF. The variable domain in full, with the rest retrieved from reference TRBV18 and TRBJ2-7, is NAGVMQNPRHLVRRRGQEARLRCSPMKGHSHVYWYRQLPEEGLKFMVYLQKENIIDESGMPKERFSAEFPKEGPSILRIQQVVRGDSAAYFCASSSSYEQYFGPGTRLTVT.

This chain connects TRBV11-2 to TRBJ2-7; 8 bases are a match to TRBD2. The V and J ends lost 2 bases and 1 base, in that order; junction bases with no gene match: 13. Germline values: CDR1 SGHAT, CDR2 FQNNGV. The CDR3 sequence is 18 residues long. CDR3: CASSLRTGGGGGSYEQYF. Written as DNA, the CDR3 is TGTGCCAGCAGCTTACGCACCGGGGGGGGAGGAGGGTCCTACGAGCAGTACTTC.

The chain has TRBV5-6 and TRBJ1-1; TRBD1 matches 10 bases. The trim removed 4 bases at V and 6 bases at J, leaving 9 bases unmatched. The CDR3 spans 15 residues. Per germline, CDR1 SGHDT and CDR2 YYEEEE. The DNA for the CDR3 is TGTGCCAGCAGCGACAGGGGGCGTCAAAGGCCTGAAGCTTTCTTT. Translating gives CASSDRGRQRPEAFF.

The chain is built from TRBV9 and TRBJ2-2, with D perhaps assigned TRBD1 or TRBD2 (5 bases each). The V gene lost 5 bases and the J gene lost 8 bases, with 19 bases spanning the gap. The CDR3 has 15 amino acids. CDR1 is SGDLS, CDR2 YYNGEE, per germline. CDR3 bases: TGTGCCAGCAGTGCCGGGACCGACTTCGTTGGGGAGCTGTTTTTT. Amino acids: CASSAGTDFVGELFF.

This chain connects TRBV19 to TRBJ2-1; D not resolved. Germline values: CDR1 LNHDA, CDR2 SQIVND (reference sequence). Between the trimmed V and J ends, which lost 5 bases and 7 bases, there was a span of 12 bases. The CDR3 loop spans 13 amino acids. CDR3 in amino acids: CASSWAIGNEQFF. DNA for the CDR3: TGTGCCAGTAGTTGGGCGATTGGGAATGAGCAGTTCTTC.

The chain uses TRBV9 and TRBJ2-2, with 10 bases lining up with TRBD2. Trimming at V came to 1 base and at J to 3 bases, leaving 9 bases not matched to a gene. This CDR3 has 18 amino acids. CDR1 is SGDLS, CDR2 YYNGEE, per germline. The CDR3 region has the DNA TGTGCCAGCAGCGTAAGTCCTAGCGGGAGAAGGGACACCGGGGAGCTGTTTTTT. Protein sequence: CASSVSPSGRRDTGELFF. Variable domain in full (rest from reference TRBV9 and TRBJ2-2): DSGVTQTPKHLITATGQRVTLRCSPRSGDLSVYWYQQSLDQGLQFLIQYYNGEERAKGNILERFSAQQFPDLHSELNLSSLELGDSALYFCASSVSPSGRRDTGELFFGEGSRLTVL.

This sequence joins TRBV14 and TRBJ1-1; a weak D match, TRBD1 (5 bases). The V and J ends lost 3 bases and 0 bases respectively, with 14 bases between them. Germline V lookup: CDR1 SGHDN, CDR2 FVKESK. The length of the CDR3 is 16 residues. CDR3 region: CASSHGARGMNTEAFF. CDR3 DNA sequence: TGTGCCAGCAGCCACGGGGCCCGTGGGATGAACACTGAAGCTTTCTTT. The whole variable domain, filled in from reference TRBV14 and TRBJ1-1, reads EAGVTQFPSHSVIEKGQTVTLRCDPISGHDNLYWYRRVMGKEIKFLLHFVKESKQDESGMPNNRFLAERTGGTYSTLKVQPAELEDSGVYFCASSHGARGMNTEAFFGQGTRLTVV.

The chain uses TRBV13 and TRBJ2-6; TRBD2 is a possible D gene (5 bases). CDR1 and CDR2 from the germline V gene are PRHDT and FYEKMQ (reference sequence). V was clipped by 3 bases and J by 0 bases, with 18 bases between them. The CDR3 runs to 19 residues. The CDR3 DNA reads TGTGCCAGCAGCTTCGGACGGGGTAGTTCGCCCTCTGGGGCCAACGTCCTGACTTTC. This sequence encodes CASSFGRGSSPSGANVLTF.

The sample holds one count of this clone. This chain links TRBV7-3 with TRBJ2-1, with 8 bases lining up with TRBD2. There are 18 residues in the CDR3. From germline, CDR1 is SGHTA and CDR2 FQGTGA. Unmatched junction bases numbered 18, after V lost 5 bases and J lost 6 bases. CDR3: CASSPQAVGSSGSNEQFF. CDR3 nucleotide sequence: TGTGCCAGCAGCCCCCAGGCCGTTGGGTCTAGCGGGTCCAATGAGCAGTTCTTC.

The chain joins TRBV10-3 to TRBJ1-2; D may be TRBD1 (5 bases). The CDR3 consists of 12 residues. Germline lookup yields CDR1 ENHRY and CDR2 SYGVKD. Trimming shortened V by 7 bases and J by 3 bases, and 9 bases separated the two germline ends. In nucleotides, the CDR3 is TGTGCCATCACCGAGGGGTACTATGGCTACACCTTC. Protein: CAITEGYYGYTF.

The chain carries TRBV27 and TRBJ2-7; a weak D match, TRBD1 (6 bases). CDR3 size: 15 residues. In germline, CDR1 is MNHEY, CDR2 SMNVEV (reference sequence). The ends were cut back, 2 bases at V and 2 bases at J, with 13 bases in the middle. CDR3 nucleotides: TGTGCCAGCAGTTTACAGCAGGGGTCGACCTACGAGCAGTACTTC. Translating gives CASSLQQGSTYEQYF.

V gene TRBV2 combines with J gene TRBJ2-7, with no clear D. The CDR3 spans 16 residues. CDR1 and CDR2 (germline): SNHLY, FYNNEI. Between the trimmed V and J ends, which lost 4 bases and 6 bases, there was a span of 22 bases. This CDR3 reads CASSGWQSWQSGEQYF. For the CDR3, the DNA is TGTGCCAGCAGTGGATGGCAGTCCTGGCAGTCCGGCGAGCAGTACTTC. The full variable domain, in which reference TRBV2 and TRBJ2-7 provide the parts outside the CDR3, is EPEVTQTPSHQVTQMGQEVILRCVPISNHLYFYWYRQILGQKVEFLVSFYNNEISEKSEIFDDQFSVERPDGSNFTLKIRSTKLEDSAMYFCASSGWQSWQSGEQYFGPGTRLTVT.

V and J are TRBV19 and TRBJ2-7; TRBD1 matches at 12 bases. The CDR3 spans 22 residues. The V gene's germline CDR1 is LNHDA and CDR2 SQIVND (reference sequence). Trimming cost V 4 bases and J 0 bases; bases outside gene matches: 22. The CDR3 DNA reads TGTGCCAGTAGTACGATAGACGACCGAAGGGACAGGGGGCTTCATAGCTCCTACGAGCAGTACTTC. Its translation is CASSTIDDRRDRGLHSSYEQYF.

This clone has only a few counts. This chain links TRBV11-2 with TRBJ2-7; 12 bases are shared with TRBD2. Trimming took 5 bases from V and 7 from J; bases not matched to a gene: 6. This CDR3 region has 14 residues. In germline, CDR1 is SGHAT, CDR2 FQNNGV. Here the CDR3 DNA reads TGTGCCAGCAGCCACCTAGCGGGAGGGGGAGAGCAGTACTTC. It encodes CASSHLAGGGEQYF.

V usage is TRBV6-5 and J usage is TRBJ2-1, with TRBD1 identical over 8 bases. The CDR3 contains 14 residues. Per the germline V gene, CDR1 is MNHEY and CDR2 is SVGAGI. With 8 bases clipped from V and 3 bases from J, the junction kept 6 bases outside the gene matches. This chain's CDR3 is CASRGTGGYNEQFF. The CDR3 DNA follows: TGTGCCAGCCGAGGCACAGGGGGCTACAATGAGCAGTTCTTC.

This clone showed up just once. The rearrangement joins TRBV28 to TRBJ2-7; D call uncertain. Germline assignment: CDR1 MDHEN and CDR2 SYDVKM. Trimming pared 10 bases from V and 4 bases from J, leaving 11 bases between. CDR3 length equals 11 residues. The CDR3 DNA is TGTGCCACCGCGCTCGAGTACGAGCAGTACTTC. This encodes CATALEYEQYF.

This clone came up once. The chain carries TRBV6-1 and TRBJ2-3; D gene uncertain. Germline values: CDR1 MNHNS, CDR2 SASEGT. The CDR3 spans 12 residues. Trimming stripped 9 bases from V and 1 base from J, with 8 bases between. The CDR3 nucleotides are TGTGCCAGTGGGTTGCGCACAGATACGCAGTATTTT. Its protein product is CASGLRTDTQYF.

V gene TRBV30 combines with J gene TRBJ1-5; D possibly corresponds to TRBD1 (5 bases). Germline V gene data show CDR1 as GTSNPN and CDR2 as SVGIG (reference sequence). The ends were cut back, 0 bases at V and 4 bases at J, with 7 bases in the middle. This CDR3 has 13 amino acids. The CDR3 coding sequence is TGTGCCTGGAGTGTACAGGATAATCAGCCCCAGCATTTT. Translated: CAWSVQDNQPQHF.

The chain employs TRBV4-3 and TRBJ1-4, with D possibly matching TRBD1 (5 bases). The CDR3 has 18 amino acids. Per the germline V gene, CDR1 is LGHNA and CDR2 is YSLEER. V shed 0 bases and J shed 0 bases, with 14 bases lying between them. The CDR3 region is CASSQDGGGTATNEKLFF. CDR3 nucleotides: TGCGCCAGCAGCCAAGATGGCGGGGGGACTGCAACTAATGAAAAACTGTTTTTT.

A word on this clone: At the DNA level, this CDR3 is encoded by other sequences in the same sample as well. The V call is TRBV7-3, the J call TRBJ2-7; D gene ambiguous. Germline loops: CDR1 SGHTA, CDR2 FQGTGA. Trimming removed 4 bases at V and 4 bases at J, with 11 bases between. CDR3 size: 13 residues. CDR3 in DNA: TGTGCCAGCAGCTCCGGATCCTCTTACGAGCAGTACTTC. Its translation is CASSSGSSYEQYF. Full variable domain (outside the CDR3, taken from reference TRBV7-3 and TRBJ2-7): GAGVSQTPSNKVTEKGKYVELRCDPISGHTALYWYRQSLGQGPEFLIYFQGTGAADDSGLPNDRFFAVRPEGSVSTLKIQRTERGDSAVYLCASSSGSSYEQYFGPGTRLTVT.

The V gene is TRBV7-6, the J gene TRBJ2-2; D may be TRBD2 (7 bases). The ends were cut back, 8 bases at V and 7 bases at J, with 20 bases in the middle. CDR3 length: 15 amino acids. Germline V lookup: CDR1 SGHVS, CDR2 FNYEAQ. The CDR3 DNA sequence: TGTGCCAGCTCCAGGGGCGGGAGAACGGACGGGGAGCTGTTTTTT. This translates into CASSRGGRTDGELFF.